These 24 T cell receptor beta chains share one sample of origin, sequenced in a study of blood T cell repertoires in COVID-19. Clones were sequenced by immunoSEQ multiplex PCR, and TCRdb holds only the in-frame ones, with some missing. The sample yields more than 95,000 clones, approximately 82% seen once. Sequencing input: peripheral blood. The receptors derive from a man aged 55 to 69 with acute or convalescent COVID-19.

A single count supports this clone. The same CDR3 can be traced to other DNA sequences in this sample. The chain uses TRBV3-1 (or the pseudogene TRBV3-2) and TRBJ2-7; tentative D call: TRBD1 (6 bases). The V gene's germline CDR1 is LGHDT and CDR2 YNNKEL (reference sequence). V was cut by 4 bases and J by 2 bases, with 9 bases left in between. The CDR3 spans 13 residues. CDR3 sequence: CASSPTGPYEQYF. Written as DNA, the CDR3 is TGTGCCAGCAGCCCGACAGGTCCCTACGAGCAGTACTTC.

This sequence joins TRBV25-1 and TRBJ1-2, with 10 positions matching TRBD1. The trim removed 5 bases at V and 6 bases at J, leaving 9 bases unmatched. CDR3 length: 15 amino acids. Germline values: CDR1 MGHDK, CDR2 SYGVNS. The CDR3 region has the DNA TGTGCCAGCAGTCCCAAATTGGGGACAGGGGATGGCTACACCTTC. As protein: CASSPKLGTGDGYTF.

In its sample, this clone was seen once. The gene calls are TRBV3-1 (or the pseudogene TRBV3-2) and TRBJ2-2; no firm D call. This CDR3 is built from 13 residues. CDR1 and CDR2 from the germline V gene are LGHDT and YNNKEL (reference sequence). With 1 base removed from V and 6 bases from J, the gap between germline ends came to 6 bases. CDR3 bases: TGTGCCAGCAGCCAAGCCTACTCCGGGGAGCTGTTTTTT. This codes for CASSQAYSGELFF.

The chain has TRBV5-8 and TRBJ2-7; perhaps TRBD1 as D (6 bases). V lost 4 bases and J 0 bases, leaving 14 bases between the germline ends. Germline-derived CDR1 and CDR2 are SGHTS and YDEGEE. The CDR3 is 15 amino acids. The CDR3 DNA reads as TGTGCCAGCAGCACTAACAGGGTCGGCTCCTACGAGCAGTACTTC. It yields the protein CASSTNRVGSYEQYF.

V and J are TRBV15 and TRBJ1-2; no clear D gene. The V end was cut by 1 base, the J end by 0 bases, with 9 bases between. The germline CDR1 and CDR2 sequences are LNHNV and YYDKDF (reference sequence). This CDR3 contains 15 residues. The CDR3, as DNA: TGTGCCACCAGCAGAGGCCAGCTAGCTAACTATGGCTACACCTTC. Protein product: CATSRGQLANYGYTF.

This clone came up once. This chain's CDR3 is CASTFGGVPYEQYF. CDR3 sequence (DNA): TGTGCCAGCACCTTCGGGGGTGTACCCTACGAGCAGTACTTC. V and J are TRBV28 and TRBJ2-7, with D perhaps TRBD2 (6 bases). CDR1 is MDHEN and CDR2 is SYDVKM in the germline V gene. The V end was cut by 7 bases, the J end by 2 bases, with 15 bases between. This CDR3 contains 14 residues.

The chain joins TRBV5-8 to TRBJ1-1, with TRBD1 matching 7 bases. This CDR3 region has 12 residues. CDR1 is SGHTS and CDR2 is YDEGEE in the germline V gene. The V and J ends lost 3 bases and 10 bases, in that order; junction bases with no gene match: 6. CDR3 bases: TGTGCCAGCAGCTCACAGGGGTGGGGAGCTTTCTTT. Its translation: CASSSQGWGAFF.

In regard to this clone: Other DNA sequences in this sample translate to the same CDR3. This chain links TRBV2 with TRBJ2-1; unclear D gene. V lost 9 bases and J lost 4, with 7 bases in between. Germline CDR1 is SNHLY and CDR2 is FYNNEI. The CDR3 spans 11 residues. CDR3 nucleotide sequence: TGTGCCAGTAGCCCTTACAATGAGCAGTTCTTC. It codes for CASSPYNEQFF.

This rearrangement joins TRBV7-9 to TRBJ1-2; 8 bases fit TRBD1. The CDR3 contains 14 residues. Germline-derived CDR1 and CDR2 are SEHNR and FQNEAQ (reference sequence). The trim removed 3 bases at V and 4 bases at J, leaving 4 bases unmatched. The CDR3 region has the DNA TGTGCCAGCAGCTTCGGACAGGGTGTCTATGGCTACACCTTC. It yields the protein CASSFGQGVYGYTF.

CDR3 loop: CASSLRGVSYEQYF. The DNA for the CDR3 is TGTGCCAGCAGCTTAAGGGGCGTTTCCTACGAGCAGTACTTC. This chain connects TRBV11-2 to TRBJ2-7; a weak D match, TRBD1 (5 bases). Trimming left V 2 bases short and J 1 base short, with 9 bases between. The CDR3 consists of 14 residues. Germline CDR1 SGHAT, CDR2 FQNNGV. Full variable domain (remainder filled in from reference TRBV11-2 and TRBJ2-7): EAGVAQSPRYKIIEKRQSVAFWCNPISGHATLYWYQQILGQGPKLLIQFQNNGVVDDSQLPKDRFSAERLKGVDSTLKIQPAKLEDSAVYLCASSLRGVSYEQYFGPGTRLTVT.

J is TRBJ2-3 and V is TRBV28; no clear D. This CDR3 is built from 11 residues. The germline gives CDR1 MDHEN, CDR2 SYDVKM. Between the trimmed V and J ends, which lost 2 bases and 6 bases, there was a span of 3 bases. In nucleotides, the CDR3 is TGTGCCAGCAGTTTAGCGGATACGCAGTATTTT. Its protein is CASSLADTQYF.

V gene TRBV5-1 combines with J gene TRBJ1-1, with D perhaps TRBD1 (5 bases). CDR1 SGHRS and CDR2 YFSETQ come from the germline V gene. Trimming cost V 2 bases and J 7 bases, with 18 bases left between them. The length of the CDR3 is 15 residues. The CDR3 here is CASSFNSGAGGEAFF. Here the CDR3 DNA reads TGCGCCAGCAGCTTTAATTCCGGGGCGGGGGGTGAAGCTTTCTTT.

This clone appeared a few times. Here the CDR3 reads CAWSVRTGWGYTF. In DNA, the CDR3 is TGTGCCTGGAGTGTTCGAACAGGTTGGGGCTACACCTTC. This chain uses TRBV30 with TRBJ1-2; tentative D call: TRBD1 (5 bases). V was clipped by 0 bases and J by 8 bases, with 13 bases between them. The germline CDR1 and CDR2 sequences are GTSNPN and SVGIG (reference sequence). The CDR3 extends over 13 amino acids.

This clone is a singleton in its sample. CDR3 bases: TGTGCCAGCAGCCAAGTGATAGCGGCAACCTACGAGCAGTACTTC. This codes for CASSQVIAATYEQYF. The V gene is TRBV4-2, the J gene TRBJ2-7; D may be TRBD2 (6 bases). V gave up 1 base and J gave up 2 bases, with 12 bases separating them. CDR1 is LGHNA and CDR2 is YNFKEQ in the germline V gene. The CDR3 has 15 residues.

The V gene is TRBV2, the J gene TRBJ1-2; 7 bases match TRBD1. Trimming cost V 0 bases and J 3 bases; bases outside gene matches: 4. This CDR3 has 15 amino acids. Germline V lookup: CDR1 SNHLY, CDR2 FYNNEI. The CDR3 DNA is TGTGCCAGCAGTGAAGCGCAGGGGGTGCACTATGGCTACACCTTC. This translates into CASSEAQGVHYGYTF.

This clone was recorded a few times. The chain couples TRBV5-4 to TRBJ2-1; 7 bases line up with TRBD1. Looked up from germline, CDR1 is SGHNT and CDR2 is YYREEE (reference sequence). The CDR3 contains 16 residues. The J segment lost 3 bases and the V segment lost 2 bases, leaving 8 bases of the junction unmatched. The DNA for the CDR3 is TGTGCCAGCAGCTTAGTGCACAGGGGTATCTACAATGAGCAGTTCTTC. This encodes CASSLVHRGIYNEQFF.

The V and J genes are TRBV3-1 (or the pseudogene TRBV3-2) and TRBJ2-7, with TRBD1 identical over 7 bases. CDR1 is LGHDT, CDR2 YNNKEL, per germline (reference sequence). The CDR3 length is 14 residues. J was trimmed by 3 bases and V by 3 bases; bases with no gene match: 5. CDR3 amino acids: CASSQPGTVYEQYF. CDR3 DNA sequence: TGTGCCAGCAGCCAGCCCGGGACAGTCTACGAGCAGTACTTC.

V usage is TRBV6-5 and J usage is TRBJ2-3; D remains unclear. The CDR3 consists of 14 residues. The V gene lost 2 bases and the J gene lost 5 bases, with 11 bases spanning the gap. Germline CDR1 reads MNHEY; CDR2 reads SVGAGI. The CDR3 protein is CASSYRESGDTQYF. DNA for the CDR3: TGTGCCAGCAGTTACCGAGAATCTGGAGATACGCAGTATTTT.

J is TRBJ1-1 and V is TRBV28; D is undetermined. Germline loops: CDR1 MDHEN, CDR2 SYDVKM. Trimming removed 4 bases at V and 1 base at J, with 10 bases between. The CDR3 is made up of 14 amino acids. CDR3 nucleotides: TGTGCCAGCAGTTCCCATTACAGGAACACTGAAGCTTTCTTT. Translating gives CASSSHYRNTEAFF.

In this sample, this clone turned up a few times. This sequence joins TRBV10-3 and TRBJ1-5; 8 bases agree with TRBD1. This CDR3 spans 14 amino acids. Trimming removed 10 bases from V and 5 bases from J; junction bases left unmatched: 10. The V gene's germline CDR1 is ENHRY and CDR2 SYGVKD. The CDR3, as DNA: TGTGCCACCGAAGGACAGGGTCAGGATCAGCCCCAGCATTTT. It encodes CATEGQGQDQPQHF.

The chain employs TRBV29-1 and TRBJ2-5; 8 bases are shared with TRBD2. The CDR3 is made up of 15 amino acids. With V trimmed by 8 bases and J by 1 base, 12 bases remained unmatched. Per germline, CDR1 SQVTM and CDR2 ANQGSEA. As DNA, the CDR3 is TGCAGCTCATCTCCCCCCGGGGGGGCCCAAGAGACCCAGTACTTC. It codes for CSSSPPGGAQETQYF.

The V call is TRBV19, the J call TRBJ2-3; 7 bases match TRBD1. Germline trimming cut 5 bases from V and 2 bases from J; bases unmatched to any gene: 13. Germline V gene sequence: CDR1 LNHDA, CDR2 SQIVND (reference sequence). The CDR3 is made up of 17 amino acids. The CDR3 region is CASSLRRQGRVTDTQYF. Here the CDR3 DNA reads TGTGCCAGTAGTCTTAGGAGACAGGGAAGGGTCACAGATACGCAGTATTTT.

This clone appeared a few times. The chain recombines TRBV27 with TRBJ2-7; 8 bases are shared with TRBD1. Trimming removed 5 bases from V and 3 bases from J; junction bases left unmatched: 9. The CDR3 totals 15 residues. CDR1 and CDR2 from the germline V gene are MNHEY and SMNVEV (reference sequence). CDR3 nucleotide sequence: TGTGCCAGCAGTGAGAGACAGGGGTCTTTCTACGAGCAGTACTTC. As protein: CASSERQGSFYEQYF.

V gene TRBV3-1 (or the pseudogene TRBV3-2) combines with J gene TRBJ1-2; D is perhaps TRBD1 (5 bases). The V and J ends lost 7 bases and 4 bases respectively, with 13 bases between them. This CDR3 contains 13 residues. Germline CDR1 and CDR2: LGHDT and YNNKEL (reference sequence). The CDR3 nucleotides read TGTGCCAGCACATCAGGGTCGGGCTATGGCTACACCTTC. Residues: CASTSGSGYGYTF.